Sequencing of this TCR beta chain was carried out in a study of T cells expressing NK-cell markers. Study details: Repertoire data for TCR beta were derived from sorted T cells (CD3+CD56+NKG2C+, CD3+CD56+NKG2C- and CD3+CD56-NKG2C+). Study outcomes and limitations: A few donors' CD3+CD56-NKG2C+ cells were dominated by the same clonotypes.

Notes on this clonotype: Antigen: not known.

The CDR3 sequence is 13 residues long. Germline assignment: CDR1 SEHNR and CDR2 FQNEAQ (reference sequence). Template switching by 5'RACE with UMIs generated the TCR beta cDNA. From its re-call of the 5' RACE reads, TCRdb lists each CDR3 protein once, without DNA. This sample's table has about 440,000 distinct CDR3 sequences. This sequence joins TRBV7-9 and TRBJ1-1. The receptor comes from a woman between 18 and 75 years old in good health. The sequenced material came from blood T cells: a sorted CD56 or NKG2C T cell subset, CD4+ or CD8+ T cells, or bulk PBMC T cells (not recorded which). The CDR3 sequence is CASIAFSNTEAFF.